These 25 T cell receptor beta chains were sequenced from one sample in a study of blood T cell repertoires in COVID-19. Repertoires were generated with immunoSEQ multiplex PCR, while TCRdb's copy carries only in-frame clones and drops some. The sample yields roughly 68,000 clones, 79% seen once. The sequenced sample consisted of peripheral blood. These receptors came from a woman between 45 and 60 years old with acute or convalescent COVID-19.

Of note for this clone: The conserved final phenylalanine or tryptophan is absent from the CDR3, which likely points to a read error. The genes are TRBV30 and TRBJ1-6; D uncertain. This CDR3 is built from 13 residues. CDR1 is GTSNPN and CDR2 is SVGIG in the germline V gene (reference sequence). V gave up 1 base and J gave up 7 bases, with 8 bases separating them. CDR3 in amino acids: CAWSEQTNSPLHL. DNA for the CDR3: TGTGCCTGGAGTGAACAGACCAATTCACCCCTCCACCTT.

The chain employs TRBV11-2 and TRBJ2-1; 10 bases align to TRBD2. CDR3 length: 14 residues. V shed 5 bases, J shed 9 bases, and the junction held 7 bases outside the gene matches. Germline lookup yields CDR1 SGHAT and CDR2 FQNNGV. The CDR3 DNA sequence: TGTGCCAGCAGCCCCGGGACTAGCGTCTCTGAGCAGTTCTTC. The encoded protein is CASSPGTSVSEQFF. Complete variable domain (other parts from reference TRBV11-2 and TRBJ2-1): EAGVAQSPRYKIIEKRQSVAFWCNPISGHATLYWYQQILGQGPKLLIQFQNNGVVDDSQLPKDRFSAERLKGVDSTLKIQPAKLEDSAVYLCASSPGTSVSEQFFGPGTRLTVL.

V usage is TRBV6-1 and J usage is TRBJ2-1; D call uncertain. This CDR3 has 13 residues. CDR1 and CDR2 (germline): MNHNS, SASEGT. The V and J ends lost 1 base and 9 bases respectively, with 10 bases between them. The CDR3 protein is CASSEVGLGEQFF. The CDR3 region has the DNA TGTGCCAGCAGTGAAGTTGGGCTGGGTGAGCAGTTCTTC.

The genes are TRBV11-2 and TRBJ2-2; 9 nucleotides agree with TRBD1. Per the germline V gene, CDR1 is SGHAT and CDR2 is FQNNGV. The CDR3 is made up of 17 amino acids. Germline trimming cut 4 bases from V and 5 bases from J; bases unmatched to any gene: 11. The CDR3 loop is CASSSVGQGVKTGELFF. The CDR3 nucleotides are TGTGCCAGCAGCTCCGTGGGACAGGGTGTAAAAACCGGGGAGCTGTTTTTT.

The chain carries TRBV10-2 and TRBJ1-3; no reliable D call. V gave up 5 bases and J gave up 0 bases, with 8 bases separating them. Germline values: CDR1 WSHSY, CDR2 SAAADI. CDR3 length: 14 amino acids. CDR3 protein: CASSIQNSGNTIYF. The CDR3 nucleotides are TGCGCCAGCAGTATTCAAAACTCTGGAAACACCATATATTTT.

Notes on this clone: Different DNA sequences within this sample yield the same CDR3. The chain couples TRBV5-1 to TRBJ1-1; 10 nucleotides align to TRBD1. Germline V gives CDR1 SGHRS, CDR2 YFSETQ. Trimming took 3 bases from V and 0 from J; bases not matched to a gene: 5. The CDR3 length is 16 residues. The CDR3 DNA sequence: TGCGCCAGCAGCTCCGGACAGGGGGGAATGAACACTGAAGCTTTCTTT. Its protein product is CASSSGQGGMNTEAFF.

This chain joins TRBV2 and TRBJ1-1; 7 bases map to TRBD1. CDR3 size: 15 residues. Germline CDR1 and CDR2: SNHLY and FYNNEI. After removal of 3 bases from V and 3 bases from J, the junction contained 7 bases not matched to a gene. The DNA for the CDR3 is TGTGCCAGCAGTGAGGAACAGGGGTGGGACACTGAAGCTTTCTTT. Its protein product is CASSEEQGWDTEAFF.

The rearrangement uses TRBV7-7 and TRBJ2-5; 10 nucleotides align to TRBD1. In germline, CDR1 is SSHAT, CDR2 FNYEAQ (reference sequence). This CDR3 comprises 15 residues. Germline trimming cut 5 bases from V and 4 bases from J; bases unmatched to any gene: 7. CDR3 loop: CASSGQGVPPETQYF. CDR3 in DNA: TGTGCCAGCAGCGGACAGGGGGTGCCTCCAGAGACCCAGTACTTC.

This clone turned up a few times. V gene TRBV5-1 combines with J gene TRBJ2-5, with 13 bases lining up with TRBD2. The CDR3 has 15 residues. Germline V gene lookup returns CDR1 SGHRS and CDR2 YFSETQ. Trimming took 4 bases from V and 5 from J; bases not matched to a gene: 5. The CDR3 loop is CASSPQTSGGETQYF. In DNA, the CDR3 is TGCGCCAGCAGCCCTCAGACTAGCGGGGGGGAGACCCAGTACTTC.

The rearrangement links TRBV7-9 to TRBJ2-3; 10 bases are a match to TRBD2. The V gene end was trimmed by 5 bases and the J gene end by 9 bases; junction bases not matched to a gene: 11. Germline CDR1 reads SEHNR; CDR2 reads FQNEAQ (reference sequence). The CDR3 spans 15 residues. CDR3 sequence reads: CASSLTGLAEGTQYF. In nucleotides, the CDR3 is TGTGCCAGCAGCCTCACAGGACTAGCGGAGGGCACGCAGTATTTT.

This clone showed up just once. The V call is TRBV19, the J call TRBJ1-1; TRBD1 matches 7 bases. CDR3 size: 15 residues. Germline CDR1 is LNHDA and CDR2 is SQIVND (reference sequence). V lost 5 bases to trimming and J lost 5 bases; unmatched junction nucleotides: 11. CDR3 in DNA: TGTGCCAGTAGTCTCCTACAGGGGACGGGTACTGAAGCTTTCTTT. Residues: CASSLLQGTGTEAFF. The full variable domain, completed using reference TRBV19 and TRBJ1-1, is DGGITQSPKYLFRKEGQNVTLSCEQNLNHDAMYWYRQDPGQGLRLIYYSQIVNDFQKGDIAEGYSVSREKKESFPLTVTSAQKNPTAFYLCASSLLQGTGTEAFFGQGTRLTVV.

V gene TRBV5-1 combines with J gene TRBJ1-1; D is perhaps TRBD1 (5 bases). The CDR3 runs to 14 residues. CDR1 is SGHRS, CDR2 YFSETQ, per germline. V was trimmed by 1 base and J by 3 bases, leaving 10 bases between them. The CDR3 sequence is CASSLMGGDTEAFF. The CDR3 region has the DNA TGCGCCAGCAGCTTGATGGGGGGTGACACTGAAGCTTTCTTT. Full variable domain (remainder filled in from reference TRBV5-1 and TRBJ1-1): KAGVTQTPRYLIKTRGQQVTLSCSPISGHRSVSWYQQTPGQGLQFLFEYFSETQRNKGNFPGRFSGRQFSNSRSEMNVSTLELGDSALYLCASSLMGGDTEAFFGQGTRLTVV.

This clone was found once. J is TRBJ1-1 and V is TRBV9; no reliable D call. The CDR3 runs 17 residues. Trimming pared 4 bases from V and 1 base from J, leaving 20 bases between. The germline CDR1 and CDR2 sequences are SGDLS and YYNGEE. CDR3 region: CASSPRGLGGPNTEAFF. CDR3 coding DNA: TGTGCCAGCAGCCCTCGCGGGCTCGGCGGACCGAACACTGAAGCTTTCTTT.

The chain combines TRBV6-5 with TRBJ2-2; D is unclear. The V gene's germline CDR1 is MNHEY and CDR2 SVGAGI. The length of the CDR3 is 13 residues. Between the trimmed V and J ends, which lost 8 bases and 2 bases, there was a span of 9 bases. DNA for the CDR3: TGTGCCAGCTGCCAGTCAAACACCGGGGAGCTGTTTTTT. Translating gives CASCQSNTGELFF.

CDR3 coding DNA: TGTGCCAGCAGCTTAGGCCTCACTAGCGGGAGCACAGATACGCAGTATTTT. Translating it yields CASSLGLTSGSTDTQYF. The rearrangement links TRBV7-2 to TRBJ2-3, with 9 bases identical to TRBD2. CDR3 length equals 17 residues. Per the germline V gene, CDR1 is SGHTA and CDR2 is FQGNSA. The trim removed 1 base at V and 0 bases at J, leaving 5 bases unmatched.

The V and J genes are TRBV24-1 and TRBJ2-1, with D possibly matching TRBD2 (6 bases). The V end lost 3 bases, the J end lost 1 base, and 15 bases lay between the germline ends. The germline gives CDR1 KGHDR, CDR2 SFDVKD. CDR3 length equals 17 residues. Here the CDR3 DNA reads TGTGCCACCAGTGATGCCCGGGAGTTCGAGTCCTACAATGAGCAGTTCTTC. This sequence encodes CATSDAREFESYNEQFF.

The gene calls are TRBV29-1 and TRBJ1-3; no firm D call. The CDR3 loop spans 14 amino acids. CDR1 is SQVTM, CDR2 ANQGSEA, per germline. V was clipped by 1 base and J by 4 bases, with 11 bases between them. CDR3: CSVEVASGGNTIYF. The CDR3 region has the DNA TGCAGCGTTGAAGTCGCGTCAGGCGGAAACACCATATATTTT.

This chain connects TRBV11-2 to TRBJ2-3; no clear D. CDR1 and CDR2 from the germline V gene are SGHAT and FQNNGV. V was trimmed by 1 base and J by 0 bases, leaving 8 bases between them. The CDR3 consists of 15 residues. In nucleotides, the CDR3 is TGTGCCAGCAGCTTAGTTGCGAAAAGCACAGATACGCAGTATTTT. Encoded protein: CASSLVAKSTDTQYF.

CDR3 bases: TGTGCCAGCTCCCAAGACAGGGACGAGCAGTACTTC. Encoded protein: CASSQDRDEQYF. The gene calls are TRBV18 and TRBJ2-7; 7 nucleotides match TRBD1. From germline, CDR1 is KGHSH and CDR2 LQKENI. This CDR3 comprises 12 residues. Trimming cost V 6 bases and J 5 bases; bases outside gene matches: 4.

The chain employs TRBV20-1 and TRBJ2-5; D not resolved. V lost 6 bases and J 4 bases, leaving 9 bases between the germline ends. Germline CDR1 and CDR2: DFQATT and SNEGSKA (reference sequence). The CDR3 length is 11 residues. The CDR3 DNA is TGCAGTGCAGAAATCGGAGAGACCCAGTACTTC. It yields the protein CSAEIGETQYF.

This clone has just one count. The genes are TRBV7-9 and TRBJ1-1; possible D gene TRBD1, 5 bases. The CDR3 consists of 14 residues. Trimming stripped 2 bases from V and 8 bases from J, with 15 bases between. Germline CDR1 SEHNR, CDR2 FQNEAQ (reference sequence). The CDR3 reads CASSLRSGGGEAFF. The CDR3 DNA is TGTGCCAGCAGCTTAAGGTCCGGGGGTGGGGAAGCTTTCTTT. The variable domain in full, completed from reference TRBV7-9 and TRBJ1-1, reads DTGVSQNPRHKITKRGQNVTFRCDPISEHNRLYWYRQTLGQGPEFLTYFQNEAQLEKSRLLSDRFSAERPKGSFSTLEIQRTEQGDSAMYLCASSLRSGGGEAFFGQGTRLTVV.

The chain links TRBV15 to TRBJ2-3; 9 bases fit TRBD2. CDR1 LNHNV and CDR2 YYDKDF come from the germline V gene (reference sequence). With 3 bases clipped from V and 6 bases from J, the junction kept 13 bases outside the gene matches. The CDR3 has 17 amino acids. CDR3 bases: TGTGCCACCAGCAGGGCGGTAGCGGGGGCCCTGGTGGATACGCAGTATTTT. Translation: CATSRAVAGALVDTQYF.

The V call is TRBV27, the J call TRBJ2-1, with a possible D match to TRBD1 (5 bases). Germline CDR1 is MNHEY and CDR2 is SMNVEV (reference sequence). This CDR3 spans 13 amino acids. Trimming took 4 bases from V and 8 from J, leaving 12 bases between them. CDR3 DNA: TGTGCCAGCAGTTCCAACTGGGGCGATGAGCAGTTCTTC. It codes for CASSSNWGDEQFF.

In its sample, this clone was seen once. The chain joins TRBV6-5 to TRBJ2-5; TRBD2 matches 7 bases. Germline V CDR1 and CDR2: MNHEY, SVGAGI. The CDR3 sequence is 14 residues long. V dropped 7 bases and J dropped 5; count of bases not matched to a gene: 10. The CDR3, as DNA: TGTGCCAGCAAAGGAAGGACTAGGGATGAGACCCAGTACTTC. It yields the protein CASKGRTRDETQYF.

The chain recombines TRBV4-1 with TRBJ1-1; possible D gene TRBD1, 5 bases. The CDR3 has 15 amino acids. The germline CDR1 and CDR2 sequences are MGHRA and YSYEKL. V gave up 1 base and J gave up 1 base, with 10 bases separating them. CDR3 region: CASSQGYGQNTEAFF. CDR3 DNA sequence: TGCGCCAGCAGCCAAGGTTACGGACAGAACACTGAAGCTTTCTTT.